Below, 19 T cell receptor beta chains from the same sample are listed, as sequenced in a study of T-cell reconstitution after alpha-beta-depleted transplantation in children. Unique molecular identifiers were used in preparing the TCRbeta library. TCRdb analysed the PCR reads with MiXCR anew, one entry per CDR3 protein. The sample gives roughly 500,000 distinct CDR3 sequences, around 17% of which show up once; about 3.1% is in the top ten. Specimen: PBMCs from the stem cell graft donor, collected from the stem cell graft. The receptors were gathered from a human donor who donated a stem cell graft to a child with acute lymphoblastic leukemia.

The chain couples TRBV27 to TRBJ1-3; D unclear. The CDR3 is made up of 14 amino acids. V was shortened by 7 bases and J by 1 base, with 11 bases between the two germline ends. Germline V gene sequence: CDR1 MNHEY, CDR2 SMNVEV (reference sequence). This CDR3 is CASKPVYSGNTIYF. For the CDR3, the DNA is TGTGCCAGCAAGCCGGTTTATTCTGGAAACACCATATATTTT.

The rearrangement joins TRBV7-9 to TRBJ1-2; possible D gene TRBD1, 6 bases. The CDR3 contains 15 residues. Germline lookup yields CDR1 SEHNR and CDR2 FQNEAQ (reference sequence). The V and J ends lost 1 base and 6 bases respectively, with 15 bases between them. The DNA for the CDR3 is TGTGCCAGCAGCTTAGGCGGGGGGCGATTCCATGGCTACACCTTC. It specifies CASSLGGGRFHGYTF.

The chain couples TRBV11-2 to TRBJ2-6; D is undetermined. The germline V and J ends were trimmed by 2 bases and 3 bases, with 8 bases remaining between them. This CDR3 region has 15 residues. Per germline, CDR1 SGHAT and CDR2 FQNNGV. This CDR3 reads CASSLFESGANVLTF. CDR3 DNA sequence: TGTGCCAGCAGCTTATTTGAGAGTGGGGCCAACGTCCTGACTTTC.

V and J are TRBV7-9 and TRBJ1-5; a possible D gene is TRBD1 (5 bases). V shed 3 bases and J shed 3 bases, with 12 bases lying between them. The CDR3 is 15 amino acids. In germline, CDR1 is SEHNR, CDR2 FQNEAQ (reference sequence). As DNA, the CDR3 is TGTGCCAGCAGCTTGTCCAGGGAAGTCAATCAGCCCCAGCATTTT. Protein sequence: CASSLSREVNQPQHF.

There are a few counts of this clonotype. V usage is TRBV5-6 and J usage is TRBJ2-7, with 7 positions matching TRBD1. The CDR3 has 18 amino acids. Per germline, CDR1 SGHDT and CDR2 YYEEEE. With 4 bases clipped from V and 7 bases from J, the junction kept 23 bases outside the gene matches. The CDR3 DNA reads TGTGCCAGCAGCCGGGGACAGTTCCAGGATGGCCGCGATTCTGAGCAGTACTTC. Translating gives CASSRGQFQDGRDSEQYF.

Only a few counts were recorded for this clonotype. V is TRBV27 and J is TRBJ2-4, with D tentatively TRBD1 (6 bases). Germline CDR1 reads MNHEY; CDR2 reads SMNVEV (reference sequence). The CDR3 spans 14 residues. The V and J ends lost 3 bases and 7 bases respectively, with 13 bases between them. CDR3 region: CASSFGGAFNIQYF. CDR3 nucleotides: TGTGCCAGCAGTTTTGGGGGCGCATTCAACATTCAGTACTTC.

V gene TRBV11-1 combines with J gene TRBJ2-7; 10 bases are shared with TRBD1. Germline CDR1 SGHAT, CDR2 FQDESV (reference sequence). CDR3 length: 16 residues. Trimming at V came to 5 bases and at J to 4 bases, leaving 11 bases not matched to a gene. The CDR3 protein is CASSQPPGQGIYEQYF. Written as DNA, the CDR3 is TGTGCCAGCAGCCAACCCCCGGGACAGGGGATATACGAGCAGTACTTC.

In this sample, this clonotype turned up a few times. The chain recombines TRBV7-9 with TRBJ1-6; D is possibly TRBD1 (5 bases). Trimming removed 4 bases at V and 0 bases at J, with 22 bases between. The CDR3 extends over 20 amino acids. The V gene's germline CDR1 is SEHNR and CDR2 FQNEAQ (reference sequence). The CDR3 DNA reads as TGTGCCAGCAGCTCATTGCCAACGTTTTGGGGGAGCTCCTATAATTCACCCCTCCACTTT. Translation: CASSSLPTFWGSSYNSPLHF.

This clonotype was detected only a few times. The genes are TRBV24-1 and TRBJ2-1, with D possibly being TRBD1 or TRBD2 (5 bases each). Germline V gives CDR1 KGHDR, CDR2 SFDVKD. This CDR3 spans 14 amino acids. The V end was cut by 10 bases, the J end by 2 bases, with 14 bases between. CDR3 nucleotide sequence: TGTGCCACAAGCGAGGGGATGACCTACAATGAGCAGTTCTTC. It encodes CATSEGMTYNEQFF.

The rearrangement uses TRBV3-1 and TRBJ1-3; no reliable D call. The germline gives CDR1 LGHDT, CDR2 YNNKEL (reference sequence). The germline V and J ends were trimmed by 2 bases and 0 bases, with 8 bases remaining between them. The CDR3 spans 15 residues. Here the CDR3 reads CASSQTGDSGNTIYF. CDR3 bases: TGTGCCAGCAGCCAAACCGGGGACTCTGGAAACACCATATATTTT.

The gene calls are TRBV6-1 and TRBJ2-5; D gene ambiguous. The CDR3 spans 15 residues. Germline loops: CDR1 MNHNS, CDR2 SASEGT. Trimming shortened V by 3 bases and J by 2 bases, and 13 bases separated the two germline ends. CDR3 loop: CASSDYGPVQETQYF. CDR3 nucleotides: TGTGCCAGCAGTGACTACGGACCTGTTCAAGAGACCCAGTACTTC.

This chain joins TRBV5-1 and TRBJ1-3; D remains ambiguous. The V gene lost 2 bases and the J gene lost 0 bases, with 9 bases spanning the gap. Germline loops: CDR1 SGHRS, CDR2 YFSETQ. CDR3 length equals 15 residues. For the CDR3, the DNA is TGCGCCAGCAGCTTATCGGGAAGCTCTGGAAACACCATATATTTT. Protein: CASSLSGSSGNTIYF.

CDR3 nucleotides: TGCAGTGCCCGGACAGTCGAAGCTTTCTTT. The encoded protein is CSARTVEAFF. The V and J genes are TRBV20-1 and TRBJ1-1; TRBD1 might be the D (6 bases). V lost 6 bases to trimming and J lost 8 bases, with 10 bases between them. The germline CDR1 and CDR2 sequences are DFQATT and SNEGSKA (reference sequence). The CDR3 runs to 10 residues.

This chain connects TRBV4-1 to TRBJ2-7; 9 bases agree with TRBD2. Unmatched junction bases numbered 11, after V lost 3 bases and J lost 2 bases. The CDR3 is 17 residues long. CDR1 and CDR2 from the germline V gene are MGHRA and YSYEKL. The chain's CDR3 is CASSHLMGLAPTYEQYF. In DNA form, the CDR3 reads TGCGCCAGCAGCCACCTCATGGGACTAGCCCCAACCTACGAGCAGTACTTC.

The chain links TRBV27 to TRBJ2-2; D possibly corresponds to TRBD2 (6 bases). Deletions cut 6 bases from V and 6 bases from J, with 17 bases between. CDR3 length: 15 amino acids. Germline CDR1 reads MNHEY; CDR2 reads SMNVEV (reference sequence). The CDR3 here is CASRPETSLAGELFF. In nucleotides, the CDR3 is TGTGCCAGCAGACCAGAGACTAGTTTAGCCGGGGAGCTGTTTTTT.

This clonotype was seen only a few times. This rearrangement joins TRBV27 to TRBJ2-7; 7 positions match TRBD1. Germline V gives CDR1 MNHEY, CDR2 SMNVEV (reference sequence). The CDR3 has 14 amino acids. The trim removed 0 bases at V and 4 bases at J, leaving 3 bases unmatched. The CDR3 DNA reads as TGTGCCAGCAGTTTATCAGGGACAGCTTACGAGCAGTACTTC. It specifies CASSLSGTAYEQYF.

This clonotype came up a few times. The rearrangement joins TRBV12-3 or TRBV12-4 to TRBJ1-4, with a weak D call TRBD1 (5 bases). The ends were cut back, 4 bases at V and 4 bases at J, with 10 bases in the middle. This CDR3 region has 14 residues. DNA of the CDR3: TGTGCCAGCAGTTCCAGGGCCTATAATGAAAAACTGTTTTTT. This sequence encodes CASSSRAYNEKLFF.

The J gene is TRBJ2-7, the V gene TRBV5-5; 9 bases align to TRBD1. The CDR3 runs 15 residues. Per germline, CDR1 SGHKS and CDR2 YYEKEE (reference sequence). V lost 2 bases and J lost 2; bases outside the gene matches: 5. The CDR3 sequence: CASSFTGGPPYEQYF. CDR3 bases: TGTGCCAGCAGCTTCACAGGGGGCCCTCCCTACGAGCAGTACTTC.

This sequence joins TRBV18 and TRBJ1-1, with TRBD1 matching 8 bases. This CDR3 has 13 amino acids. Germline values: CDR1 KGHSH, CDR2 LQKENI. V dropped 6 bases and J dropped 8; count of bases not matched to a gene: 8. The CDR3 coding sequence is TGTGCCAGCTCGGACGGACAGGGAACAGAAGCTTTCTTT. Encoded protein: CASSDGQGTEAFF.